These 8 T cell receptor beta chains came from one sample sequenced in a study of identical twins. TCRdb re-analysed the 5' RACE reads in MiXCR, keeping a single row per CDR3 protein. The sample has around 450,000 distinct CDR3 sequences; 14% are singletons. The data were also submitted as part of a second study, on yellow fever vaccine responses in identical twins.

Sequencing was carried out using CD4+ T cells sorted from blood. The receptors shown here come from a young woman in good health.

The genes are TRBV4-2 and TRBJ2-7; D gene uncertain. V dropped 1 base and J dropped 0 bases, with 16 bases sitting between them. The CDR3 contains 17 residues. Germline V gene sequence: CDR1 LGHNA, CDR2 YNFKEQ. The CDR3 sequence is CASSQAIGRTPSYEQYF. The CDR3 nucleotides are TGTGCCAGCAGCCAAGCCATAGGCCGGACGCCCTCCTACGAGCAGTACTTC.

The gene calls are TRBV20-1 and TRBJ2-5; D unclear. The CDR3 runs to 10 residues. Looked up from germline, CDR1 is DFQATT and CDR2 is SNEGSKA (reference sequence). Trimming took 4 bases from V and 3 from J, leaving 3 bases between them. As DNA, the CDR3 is TGCAGTGCTAACAAAGAGACCCAGTACTTC. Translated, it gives CSANKETQYF.

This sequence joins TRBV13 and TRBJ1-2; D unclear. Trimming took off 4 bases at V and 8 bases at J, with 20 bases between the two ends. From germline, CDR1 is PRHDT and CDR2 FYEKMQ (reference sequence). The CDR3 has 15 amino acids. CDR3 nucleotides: TGTGCCAGCAGCTCCCCAAAGACCCTTCTGAGGGGCTACACCTTC. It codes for CASSSPKTLLRGYTF. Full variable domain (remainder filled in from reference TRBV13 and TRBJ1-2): AAGVIQSPRHLIKEKRETATLKCYPIPRHDTVYWYQQGPGQDPQFLISFYEKMQSDKGSIPDRFSAQQFSDYHSELNMSSLELGDSALYFCASSSPKTLLRGYTFGSGTRLTVV.

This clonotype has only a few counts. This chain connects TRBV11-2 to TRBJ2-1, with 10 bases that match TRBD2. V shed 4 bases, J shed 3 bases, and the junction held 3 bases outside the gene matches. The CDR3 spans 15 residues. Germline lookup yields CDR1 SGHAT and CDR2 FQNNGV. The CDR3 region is CASSSIAGGYNEQFF. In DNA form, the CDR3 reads TGTGCCAGCAGCTCTATAGCGGGAGGCTACAATGAGCAGTTCTTC.

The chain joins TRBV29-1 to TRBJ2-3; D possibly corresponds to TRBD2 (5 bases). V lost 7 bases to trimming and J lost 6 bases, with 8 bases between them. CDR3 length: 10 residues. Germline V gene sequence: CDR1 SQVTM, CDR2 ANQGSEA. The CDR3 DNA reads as TGCAGCGGCGGGCATGATACGCAGTATTTT. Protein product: CSGGHDTQYF.

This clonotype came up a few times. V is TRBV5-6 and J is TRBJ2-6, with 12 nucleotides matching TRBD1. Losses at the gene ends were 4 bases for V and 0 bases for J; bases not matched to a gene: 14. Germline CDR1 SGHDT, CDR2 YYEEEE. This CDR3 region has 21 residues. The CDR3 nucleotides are TGTGCCAGCAGCCTAAGCTCCGGGACAGGGGGCCTAGTCTCTGGGGCCAACGTCCTGACTTTC. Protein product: CASSLSSGTGGLVSGANVLTF.

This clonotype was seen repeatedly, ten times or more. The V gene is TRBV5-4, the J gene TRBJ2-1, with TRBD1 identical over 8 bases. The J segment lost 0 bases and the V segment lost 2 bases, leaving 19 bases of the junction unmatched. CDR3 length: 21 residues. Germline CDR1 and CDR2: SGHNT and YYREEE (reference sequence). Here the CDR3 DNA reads TGTGCCAGCAGCTTCGACCCCATGAGACAGGGGAATAGGGGCTCCTACAATGAGCAGTTCTTC. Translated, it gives CASSFDPMRQGNRGSYNEQFF.

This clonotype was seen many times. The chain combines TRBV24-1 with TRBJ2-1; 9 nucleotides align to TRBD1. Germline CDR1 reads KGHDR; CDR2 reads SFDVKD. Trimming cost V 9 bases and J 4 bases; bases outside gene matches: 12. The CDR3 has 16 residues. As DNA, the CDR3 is TGTGCCACCTCCCACCCCGGGGACAGGGTTTACAATGAGCAGTTCTTC. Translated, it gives CATSHPGDRVYNEQFF.